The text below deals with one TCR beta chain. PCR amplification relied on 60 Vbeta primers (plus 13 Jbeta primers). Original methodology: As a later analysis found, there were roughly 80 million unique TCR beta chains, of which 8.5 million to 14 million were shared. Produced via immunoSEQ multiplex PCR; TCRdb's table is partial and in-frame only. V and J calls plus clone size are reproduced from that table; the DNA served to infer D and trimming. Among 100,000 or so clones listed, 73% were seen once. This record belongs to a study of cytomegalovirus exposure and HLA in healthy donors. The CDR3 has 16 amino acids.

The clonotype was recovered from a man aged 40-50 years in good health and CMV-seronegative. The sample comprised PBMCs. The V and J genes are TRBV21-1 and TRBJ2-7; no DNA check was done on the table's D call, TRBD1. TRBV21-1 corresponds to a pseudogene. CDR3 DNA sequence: TGTGCCAGGACCGGAACAGGGGTTTCGCAAGACGGCGAGCAGTACTTC. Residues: CARTGTGVSQDGEQYF.